The 3 T cell receptor beta chains in this list originate from one sample, sequenced in a study of cytomegalovirus exposure and HLA in healthy donors. Both 60 Vbeta primers and 13 Jbeta primers went into the PCR. Some clones are missing from TCRdb's copy, which holds only in-frame ones; the method was immunoSEQ multiplex PCR. The sample gives about 34,000 clones, approximately 86% of which show up once; about 11% is in the top ten. The sample was PBMCs. These receptors all come from a woman younger than 35 in good health and CMV-seropositive.

As regards this clone: This CDR3 is also generated by other DNA sequences in the sample. The chain couples TRBV15 to TRBJ1-2; a possible D gene is TRBD1 (5 bases). V lost 0 bases and J 4 bases, leaving 12 bases between the germline ends. Germline CDR1 LNHNV, CDR2 YYDKDF (reference sequence). The CDR3 runs to 15 residues. CDR3 sequence reads: CATSRDRATSYGYTF. CDR3 DNA sequence: TGTGCCACCAGCAGAGACAGGGCGACTTCCTATGGCTACACCTTC.

The DNA of the CDR3 is TGTGCCAGCAGCCCCCCGGGACAGCTTGAAGCTTTCTTT. This gives the protein CASSPPGQLEAFF. This sequence joins TRBV5-6 and TRBJ1-1; 7 nucleotides align to TRBD1. The CDR3 has 13 residues. CDR1 is SGHDT and CDR2 is YYEEEE in the germline V gene. Trimming cost V 4 bases and J 7 bases; bases outside gene matches: 7.

The rearrangement uses TRBV19 and TRBJ2-3; 7 bases agree with TRBD2. The length of the CDR3 is 14 residues. V lost 3 bases and J lost 4; bases outside the gene matches: 4. The germline V gene has CDR1 LNHDA and CDR2 SQIVND (reference sequence). The CDR3 sequence is CASSIGREPDTQYF. The CDR3 DNA follows: TGTGCCAGTAGTATTGGGCGGGAGCCAGATACGCAGTATTTT.